This paragraph covers one T cell receptor (beta chain) sequence. This clone's antigen is unknown. Germline and junction disagree at one end, which may indicate a read error. The instrument given in TCRdb is Illumina HiSeq 1500. Clones were called with MiXCR by TCRdb after fastp trimmed the public reads at Q25, and only in-frame beta chains were retained. A single entry per CDR3 protein holds the most common genes and DNA from its merged rows. This sample comprises about 260,000 distinct CDR3 sequences, roughly an eighth of them detected only once. In total, the top ten clones hold 7% to 9.5% of the sample. The data originate from a study of T cell repertoires in cytomegalovirus infection (dated by TCRdb to about 2019). A note on the overall study: Donor HLA type was relevant to the analysis, as public TCR beta signatures indicated carriage of CMV infection together with the matching HLA type. Study-wide findings and limitations: Cumulative frequency of public TCR beta family members discriminated carriers of CMV infection plus the relevant HLA type in this cohort and an independent approximately 350-donor cohort. The ex vivo response was dominated by HLA-C-restricted CMV-specific TCR beta clonotypes, which also provided the single most frequent clonotype in two of eight donors.

As encoded in the germline V gene (reference sequence), CDR1 is LGHDT while CDR2 is YNNKEL. Including cysteine and phenylalanine, the CDR3 has 17 amino acids. The entry retains the CDR3 DNA only, 51 bases that are in frame from base 1. The receptor chain draws on TRBV3-1 and TRBJ1-5; a tentative D match to TRBD1 spans 5 bases. The source material was PBMCs. This clonotype was sampled from a human donor in good health (CMV status not recorded). Some clones in this sample may be carry-over from other donors' samples. The CDR3 reads CPSSLSLLGQSGQPQHF. The base sequence is TGTCCCAGCAGCCTCAGTCTCCTAGGACAATCCGGTCAGCCCCAGCATTTT. Here the CDR3 is joined to the reference TRBV3-1 and TRBJ1-5 genes, and the full variable domain is: DTAVSQTPKYLVTQMGNDKSIKCEQNLGHDTMYWYKQDSKKFLKIMFSYNNKELIINETVPNRFSPKSPDKAHLNLHINSLELGDSAVYFCPSSLSLLGQSGQPQHFGDGTRLSIL.